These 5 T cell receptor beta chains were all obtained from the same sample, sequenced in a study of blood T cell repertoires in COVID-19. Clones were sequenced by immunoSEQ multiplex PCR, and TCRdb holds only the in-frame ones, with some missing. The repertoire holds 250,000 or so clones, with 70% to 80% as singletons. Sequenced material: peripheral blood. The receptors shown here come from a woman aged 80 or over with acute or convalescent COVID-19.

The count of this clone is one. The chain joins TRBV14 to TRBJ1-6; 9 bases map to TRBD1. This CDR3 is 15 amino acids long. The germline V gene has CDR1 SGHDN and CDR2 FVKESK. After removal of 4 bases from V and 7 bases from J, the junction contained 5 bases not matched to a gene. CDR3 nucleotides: TGTGCCAGCAGCCTGTGGGACAGGGCCAATTCACCCCTCCACTTT. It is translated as CASSLWDRANSPLHF.

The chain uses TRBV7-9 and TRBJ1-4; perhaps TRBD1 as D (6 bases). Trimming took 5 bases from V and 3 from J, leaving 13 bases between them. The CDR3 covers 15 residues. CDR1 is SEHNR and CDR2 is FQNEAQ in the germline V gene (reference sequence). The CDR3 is CASSPTTGANEKLFF. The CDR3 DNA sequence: TGTGCCAGCAGCCCAACGACAGGTGCTAATGAAAAACTGTTTTTT. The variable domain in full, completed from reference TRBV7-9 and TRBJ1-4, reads DTGVSQNPRHKITKRGQNVTFRCDPISEHNRLYWYRQTLGQGPEFLTYFQNEAQLEKSRLLSDRFSAERPKGSFSTLEIQRTEQGDSAMYLCASSPTTGANEKLFFGSGTQLSVL.

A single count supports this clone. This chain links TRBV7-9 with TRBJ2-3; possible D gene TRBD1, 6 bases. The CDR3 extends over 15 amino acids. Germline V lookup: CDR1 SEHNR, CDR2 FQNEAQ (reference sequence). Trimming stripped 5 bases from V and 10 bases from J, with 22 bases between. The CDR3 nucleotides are TGTGCCAGCAGCCCCCGGACAGCTGGCCCAGGGGCGCAGTATTTT. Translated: CASSPRTAGPGAQYF.

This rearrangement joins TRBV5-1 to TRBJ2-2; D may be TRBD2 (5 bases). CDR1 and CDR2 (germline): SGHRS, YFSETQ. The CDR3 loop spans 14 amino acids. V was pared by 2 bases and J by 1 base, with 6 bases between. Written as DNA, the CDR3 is TGCGCCAGCAGCTTTGGGAGGAACACCGGGGAGCTGTTTTTT. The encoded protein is CASSFGRNTGELFF.

The CDR3 nucleotides are TGTGCCAGCAGCTTGGACGGATCAAGCGGCGATACGCAGTATTTT. Translating gives CASSLDGSSGDTQYF. V and J are TRBV5-4 and TRBJ2-3; TRBD2 might be the D (5 bases). This CDR3 has 15 residues. The V end was cut by 0 bases, the J end by 6 bases, with 14 bases between. Germline V CDR1 and CDR2: SGHNT, YYREEE (reference sequence).